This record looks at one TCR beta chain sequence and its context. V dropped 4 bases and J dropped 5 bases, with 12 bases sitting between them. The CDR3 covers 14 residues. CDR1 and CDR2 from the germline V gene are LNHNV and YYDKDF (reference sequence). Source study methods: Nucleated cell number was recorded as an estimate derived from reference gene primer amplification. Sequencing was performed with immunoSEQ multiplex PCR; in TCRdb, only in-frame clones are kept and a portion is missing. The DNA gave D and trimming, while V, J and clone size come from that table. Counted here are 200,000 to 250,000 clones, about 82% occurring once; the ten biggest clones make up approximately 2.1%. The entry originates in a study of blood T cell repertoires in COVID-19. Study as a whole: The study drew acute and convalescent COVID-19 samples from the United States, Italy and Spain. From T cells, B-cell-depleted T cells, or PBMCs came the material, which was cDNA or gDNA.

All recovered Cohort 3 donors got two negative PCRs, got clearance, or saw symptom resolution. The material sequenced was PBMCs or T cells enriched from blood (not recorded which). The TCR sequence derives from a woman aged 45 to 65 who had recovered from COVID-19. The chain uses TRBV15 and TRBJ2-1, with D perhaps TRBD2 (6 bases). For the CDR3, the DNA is TGTGCCACCAGCAAACTAGCCGCAGACAATGAGCAGTTCTTC. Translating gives CATSKLAADNEQFF.